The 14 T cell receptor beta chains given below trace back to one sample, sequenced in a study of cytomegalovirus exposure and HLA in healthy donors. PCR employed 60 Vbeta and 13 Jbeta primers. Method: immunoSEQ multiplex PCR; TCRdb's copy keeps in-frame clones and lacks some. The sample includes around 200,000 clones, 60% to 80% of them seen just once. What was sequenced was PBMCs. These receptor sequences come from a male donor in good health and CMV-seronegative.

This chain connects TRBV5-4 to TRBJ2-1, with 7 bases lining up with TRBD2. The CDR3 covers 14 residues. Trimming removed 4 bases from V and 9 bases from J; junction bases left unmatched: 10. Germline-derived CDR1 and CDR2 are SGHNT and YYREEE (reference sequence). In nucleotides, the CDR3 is TGTGCCAGCAGCATCGGCGGGAGCCTTGGTGAGCAGTTCTTC. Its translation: CASSIGGSLGEQFF.

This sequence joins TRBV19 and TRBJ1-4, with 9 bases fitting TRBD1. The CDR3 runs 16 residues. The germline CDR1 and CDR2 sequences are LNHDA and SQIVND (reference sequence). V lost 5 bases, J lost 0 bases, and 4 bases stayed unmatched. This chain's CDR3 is CASSGGQGTTNEKLFF. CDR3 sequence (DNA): TGTGCCAGTAGTGGGGGACAGGGTACAACTAATGAAAAACTGTTTTTT.

This CDR3 reads CASSPLSGNTIYF. CDR3 DNA sequence: TGTGCCAGCAGCCCCCTCTCTGGAAACACCATATATTTT. The V and J genes are TRBV7-2 and TRBJ1-3, with D uncertain. Looked up from germline, CDR1 is SGHTA and CDR2 is FQGNSA. V gave up 5 bases and J gave up 0 bases, with 5 bases separating them. The CDR3 length is 13 residues.

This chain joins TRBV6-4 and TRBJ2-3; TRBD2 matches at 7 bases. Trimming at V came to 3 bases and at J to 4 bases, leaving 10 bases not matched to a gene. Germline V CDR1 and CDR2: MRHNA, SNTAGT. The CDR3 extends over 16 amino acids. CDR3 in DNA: TGTGCCAGCAGTGAAGCTGGCGGGAGAGGAGCAGATACGCAGTATTTT. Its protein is CASSEAGGRGADTQYF.

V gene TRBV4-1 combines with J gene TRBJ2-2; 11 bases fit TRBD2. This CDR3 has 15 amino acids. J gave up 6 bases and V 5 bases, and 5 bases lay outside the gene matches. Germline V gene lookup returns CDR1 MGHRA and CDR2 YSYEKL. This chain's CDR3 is CASSIGLAGPGELFF. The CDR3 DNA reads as TGCGCCAGCAGCATAGGACTAGCGGGCCCCGGGGAGCTGTTTTTT.

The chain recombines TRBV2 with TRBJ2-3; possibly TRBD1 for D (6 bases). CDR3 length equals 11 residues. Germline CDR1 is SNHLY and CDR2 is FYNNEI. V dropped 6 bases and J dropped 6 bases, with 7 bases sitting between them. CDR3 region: CASRGADTQYF. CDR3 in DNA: TGTGCCAGCAGGGGGGCTGATACGCAGTATTTT.

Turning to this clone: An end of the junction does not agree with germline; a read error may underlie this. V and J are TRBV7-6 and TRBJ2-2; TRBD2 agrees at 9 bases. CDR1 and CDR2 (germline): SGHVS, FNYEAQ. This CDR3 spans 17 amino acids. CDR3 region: CASSGFRSGRGTGGLFF. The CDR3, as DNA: TGTGCCAGCAGCGGGTTCCGTAGCGGGAGAGGCACCGGGGGGCTGTTTTTT.

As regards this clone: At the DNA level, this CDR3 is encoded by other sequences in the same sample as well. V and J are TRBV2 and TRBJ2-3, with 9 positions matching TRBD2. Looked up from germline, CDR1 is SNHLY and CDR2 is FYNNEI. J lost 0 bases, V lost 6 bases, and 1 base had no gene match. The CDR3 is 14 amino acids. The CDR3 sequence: CASRTSGSTDTQYF. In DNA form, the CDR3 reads TGTGCCAGCAGGACTAGCGGTAGCACAGATACGCAGTATTTT. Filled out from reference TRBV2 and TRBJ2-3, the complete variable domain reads EPEVTQTPSHQVTQMGQEVILRCVPISNHLYFYWYRQILGQKVEFLVSFYNNEISEKSEIFDDQFSVERPDGSNFTLKIRSTKLEDSAMYFCASRTSGSTDTQYFGPGTRLTVL.

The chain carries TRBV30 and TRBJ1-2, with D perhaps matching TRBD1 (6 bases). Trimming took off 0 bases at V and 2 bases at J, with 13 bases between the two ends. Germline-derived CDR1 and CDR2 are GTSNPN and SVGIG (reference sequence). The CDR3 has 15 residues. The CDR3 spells CAWSVRGGTNYGYTF. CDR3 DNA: TGTGCCTGGAGTGTACGGGGAGGGACAAACTATGGCTACACCTTC.

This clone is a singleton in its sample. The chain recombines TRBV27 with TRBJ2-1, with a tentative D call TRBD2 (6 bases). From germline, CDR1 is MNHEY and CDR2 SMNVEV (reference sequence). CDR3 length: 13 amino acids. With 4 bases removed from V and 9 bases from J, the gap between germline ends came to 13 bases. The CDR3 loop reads CASSSGTYGEQFF. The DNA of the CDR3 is TGTGCCAGCAGTTCCGGGACTTACGGTGAGCAGTTCTTC.

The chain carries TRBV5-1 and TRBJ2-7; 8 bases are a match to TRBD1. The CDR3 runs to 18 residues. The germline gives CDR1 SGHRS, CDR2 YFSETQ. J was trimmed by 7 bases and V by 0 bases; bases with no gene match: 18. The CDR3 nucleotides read TGCGCCAGCAGCTTGGGAAGGGGACAGGCCTGGCGATCTAAGGAGCAGTACTTC. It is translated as CASSLGRGQAWRSKEQYF.

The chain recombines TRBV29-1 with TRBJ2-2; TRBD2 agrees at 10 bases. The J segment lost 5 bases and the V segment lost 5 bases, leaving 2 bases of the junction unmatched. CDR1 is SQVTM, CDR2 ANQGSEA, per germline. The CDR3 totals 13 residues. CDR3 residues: CSVRSGRTGELFF. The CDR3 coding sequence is TGCAGCGTTCGTAGCGGGAGGACCGGGGAGCTGTTTTTT.

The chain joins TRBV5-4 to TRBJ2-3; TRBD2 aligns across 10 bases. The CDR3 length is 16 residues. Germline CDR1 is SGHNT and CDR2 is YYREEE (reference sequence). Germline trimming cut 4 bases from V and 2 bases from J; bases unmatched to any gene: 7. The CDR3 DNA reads TGTGCCAGCAGCCCTGAGCGGGGGGGGTACACAGATACGCAGTATTTT. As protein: CASSPERGGYTDTQYF.

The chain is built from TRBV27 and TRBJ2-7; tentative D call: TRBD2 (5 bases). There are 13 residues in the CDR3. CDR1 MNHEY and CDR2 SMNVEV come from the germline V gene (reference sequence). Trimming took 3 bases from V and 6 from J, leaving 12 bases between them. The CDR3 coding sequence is TGTGCCAGCAGTTTGCGGGTACTTAGCGAGCAGTACTTC. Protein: CASSLRVLSEQYF.